This passage covers 5 T cell receptor beta chains from one sample sequenced in a study of T cell changes during pregnancy in multiple sclerosis. Clones were read by immunoSEQ multiplex PCR, and TCRdb kept only the in-frame ones, dropping some. The sample consists of tens of thousands of clones, roughly 90% of them appearing once. Sequencing used peripheral blood, obtained in the first trimester of pregnancy. The source is a female donor with multiple sclerosis, enrolled in a pregnancy study.

The chain is built from TRBV7-9 and TRBJ2-5; possibly TRBD2 for D (5 bases). Germline V gene sequence: CDR1 SEHNR, CDR2 FQNEAQ (reference sequence). Trimming took 0 bases from V and 5 from J, leaving 22 bases between them. CDR3 size: 18 residues. The CDR3 loop is CASSLAWARDEGTETQYF. The CDR3 DNA reads TGTGCCAGCAGCTTAGCGTGGGCACGAGATGAGGGTACGGAGACCCAGTACTTC.

The V call is TRBV29-1, the J call TRBJ1-5; D unclear. Germline-derived CDR1 and CDR2 are SQVTM and ANQGSEA. The CDR3 totals 13 residues. The V gene lost 1 base and the J gene lost 2 bases, with 6 bases spanning the gap. The CDR3 reads CSVEVGGNQPQHF. The CDR3 DNA reads TGCAGCGTTGAAGTCGGGGGCAATCAGCCCCAGCATTTT.

The chain's CDR3 is CASSSGQGNTGELFF. The DNA of the CDR3 is TGTGCCAGCAGCTCGGGACAGGGAAACACCGGGGAGCTGTTTTTT. The chain is built from TRBV7-9 and TRBJ2-2, with TRBD1 matching 9 bases. CDR3 length: 15 residues. Germline-derived CDR1 and CDR2 are SEHNR and FQNEAQ (reference sequence). V shed 4 bases, J shed 2 bases, and the junction held 2 bases outside the gene matches.

The V and J genes are TRBV7-6 and TRBJ1-1; TRBD1 might be the D (5 bases). V lost 2 bases and J 1 base, leaving 8 bases between the germline ends. This CDR3 is 14 amino acids long. Germline CDR1 reads SGHVS; CDR2 reads FNYEAQ. The CDR3 is CASSLSRANTEAFF. DNA of the CDR3: TGTGCCAGCAGCTTAAGCAGGGCGAACACTGAAGCTTTCTTT.

The chain has TRBV7-9 and TRBJ1-1, with D perhaps matching TRBD1 (5 bases). Germline V gene data show CDR1 as SEHNR and CDR2 as FQNEAQ (reference sequence). Deletions cut 5 bases from V and 6 bases from J, with 16 bases between. The CDR3 totals 14 residues. CDR3 sequence (DNA): TGTGCCAGCAGCGAAGGGGTAAAGTTCTCTGAAGCTTTCTTT. As protein: CASSEGVKFSEAFF.